What follows describes a single T cell receptor beta chain. No antigen is known for it. In this CDR3 the conserved last residue, phenylalanine or tryptophan, is missing, so a read error is likely. With a constant-region primer, TCR beta cDNA was made from roughly 500 ng of total RNA. Three-round nested multiplex PCR performed with slightly modified ARM-PCR produced the TCR beta libraries. Researchers ran the first two PCR rounds for roughly 10 cycles each with TRBV1-TRBV30 forward primers and a C-beta reverse primer. Via MiXCR, TCRdb re-called the multiplex PCR reads, giving one row per CDR3 protein. Of 110,000 or so distinct CDR3 sequences detected, roughly 80% appear once; the ten largest clones hold approximately 21%. CDR1 is MNHEY, CDR2 SVGEGT, per germline. The V gene lost 6 bases and the J gene lost 2 bases, with 13 bases spanning the gap. The CDR3 is 14 residues long. This specimen belongs to a study of tumor-infiltrating lymphocytes in primary liver carcinoma. Study-wide context: Each of the samples returned roughly 3.65 to 7.13 million productive TCRbeta reads (a yield similar across tissue types).

Notes on the study in general: The study found only about 7.5-25% of top clones in all five tumor regions. Top-250-clone fractions were significantly higher in tumors than in blood (p = 0.039).

For each extraction, RNA and DNA were obtained together from 20-30 mg of unsorted bulk tissue. What was sequenced was liver tumor tissue from sampling region 3. As to subset: tumor region T3, left-lateral pole. The genes are TRBV6-2 or TRBV6-3 and TRBJ2-5, with no clear D. This receptor was obtained from a middle-aged man with primary liver carcinoma and hepatitis B virus infection. CDR3 in DNA: TGTGCCAGCAGCCTGGACGGCCGTCAAGAGACCCAGTACATT. Protein product: CASSLDGRQETQYI.